The 13 T cell receptor beta chains given below trace back to one sample, sequenced in a study of long-term antiretroviral therapy in people with HIV. At the survey level, the v3.0 immunoSEQ assay was run. TCRdb's copy holds only in-frame clones and misses some; the assay was immunoSEQ multiplex PCR. The sample records over 40,000 clones, about 95% being singletons. Sequenced here: unsorted PBMCs, sampled 3.7 years after starting antiretroviral therapy. All receptors derive from a woman between 45 and 60 years old with HIV.

V and J are TRBV4-3 and TRBJ1-3; D is undetermined. Trimming took off 0 bases at V and 4 bases at J, with 16 bases between the two ends. CDR1 LGHNA and CDR2 YSLEER come from the germline V gene. The CDR3 is 17 amino acids. As DNA, the CDR3 is TGCGCCAGCAGCCAAGATCTAAGGCCAGGCGGAGGAAACACCATATATTTT. It yields the protein CASSQDLRPGGGNTIYF.

The chain uses TRBV7-9 and TRBJ2-3; D remains ambiguous. Trimming left V 1 base short and J 2 bases short, with 7 bases between. Germline V gene sequence: CDR1 SEHNR, CDR2 FQNEAQ (reference sequence). This CDR3 region has 14 residues. The CDR3 nucleotides are TGTGCCAGCAGCTTAGACAGAACCACAGATACGCAGTATTTT. It is translated as CASSLDRTTDTQYF.

The rearrangement uses TRBV14 and TRBJ1-3; TRBD1 aligns across 7 bases. Germline V CDR1 and CDR2: SGHDN, FVKESK. The CDR3 is 15 amino acids. V trimming: 2 bases; J trimming: 4 bases; junction bases outside the gene matches: 5. CDR3: CASSQPGQIGNTIYF. CDR3 sequence (DNA): TGTGCCAGCAGCCAACCGGGACAGATAGGAAACACCATATATTTT.

Points on this clone: The sample contains more than one DNA sequence encoding this CDR3. The rearrangement uses TRBV7-9 and TRBJ2-7, with D hard to call. The length of the CDR3 is 13 residues. The germline gives CDR1 SEHNR, CDR2 FQNEAQ (reference sequence). With 1 base removed from V and 0 bases from J, the gap between germline ends came to 4 bases. The CDR3 protein is CASSLDPSYEQYF. DNA of the CDR3: TGTGCCAGCAGCTTAGATCCCTCCTACGAGCAGTACTTC. Variable domain in full (rest from reference TRBV7-9 and TRBJ2-7): DTGVSQNPRHKITKRGQNVTFRCDPISEHNRLYWYRQTLGQGPEFLTYFQNEAQLEKSRLLSDRFSAERPKGSFSTLEIQRTEQGDSAMYLCASSLDPSYEQYFGPGTRLTVT.

As DNA, the CDR3 is TGCGCCAGCCGGATAGGGGGCTGGAACACCGGGGAGCTGTTTTTT. Protein product: CASRIGGWNTGELFF. This chain connects TRBV10-2 to TRBJ2-2, with 7 bases fitting TRBD1. Per germline, CDR1 WSHSY and CDR2 SAAADI. V dropped 8 bases and J dropped 1; count of bases not matched to a gene: 7. The CDR3 consists of 15 residues.

This chain uses TRBV18 with TRBJ1-6, with 7 bases that match TRBD1. V trimming: 6 bases; J trimming: 6 bases; junction bases outside the gene matches: 8. Per the germline V gene, CDR1 is KGHSH and CDR2 is LQKENI. The CDR3 spans 15 residues. The CDR3 spells CASSRRQGLNSPLHF. The CDR3 DNA reads TGTGCCAGCTCCCGACGACAGGGCCTTAATTCACCCCTCCACTTT. The full variable domain, rest sourced from reference TRBV18 and TRBJ1-6, is NAGVMQNPRHLVRRRGQEARLRCSPMKGHSHVYWYRQLPEEGLKFMVYLQKENIIDESGMPKERFSAEFPKEGPSILRIQQVVRGDSAAYFCASSRRQGLNSPLHFGNGTRLTVT.

V usage is TRBV5-6 and J usage is TRBJ1-1; D ambiguous. CDR3 length: 13 residues. The germline V and J ends were trimmed by 1 base and 4 bases, with 8 bases remaining between them. Per the germline V gene, CDR1 is SGHDT and CDR2 is YYEEEE. CDR3 in amino acids: CASSLWLGTEAFF. Written as DNA, the CDR3 is TGTGCCAGCAGCTTGTGGCTAGGCACTGAAGCTTTCTTT.

V usage is TRBV10-1 and J usage is TRBJ2-3, with D perhaps matching TRBD1 (6 bases). V lost 3 bases and J lost 14, with 18 bases in between. The CDR3 spans 13 residues. Germline lookup yields CDR1 WNHNN and CDR2 SYGVQD (reference sequence). The CDR3 DNA is TGCGCCAGCAGTGATCCGCAGGGGCCGCTCGGGTATTTT. Protein product: CASSDPQGPLGYF.

The V gene is TRBV19, the J gene TRBJ2-7; possible D gene TRBD2, 6 bases. The CDR3 consists of 14 residues. V lost 7 bases, J lost 0 bases, and 13 bases lay in between. The germline gives CDR1 LNHDA, CDR2 SQIVND (reference sequence). The CDR3 loop reads CASMSSGLSYEQYF. CDR3 bases: TGTGCCAGTATGTCAAGCGGGCTCTCCTACGAGCAGTACTTC.

The chain combines TRBV2 with TRBJ2-7, with D possibly being TRBD1 (6 bases). The V and J ends lost 10 bases and 0 bases respectively, with 10 bases between them. The germline V gene has CDR1 SNHLY and CDR2 FYNNEI. This CDR3 is built from 12 residues. CDR3 DNA sequence: TGTGCCATTGGGGACACCTCCTACGAGCAGTACTTC. This sequence encodes CAIGDTSYEQYF.

The chain recombines TRBV6-1 with TRBJ1-5; the D gene is possibly TRBD1 (5 bases). The CDR3 covers 15 residues. CDR1 and CDR2 (germline): MNHNS, SASEGT. V was shortened by 6 bases and J by 2 bases, with 14 bases between the two germline ends. The CDR3 coding sequence is TGTGCCAGCAGAGACATCAGGGCAGGCAATCAGCCCCAGCATTTT. This encodes CASRDIRAGNQPQHF.

The rearrangement joins TRBV7-2 to TRBJ2-7, with D unclear. The germline V gene encodes CDR1 SGHTA and CDR2 FQGNSA. V lost 2 bases to trimming and J lost 0 bases, with 8 bases between them. This CDR3 spans 14 amino acids. The CDR3 DNA sequence: TGTGCCAGCAGCTTAATTAGGGACTCCTACGAGCAGTACTTC. Translation: CASSLIRDSYEQYF. The full variable domain, its missing parts supplied by reference TRBV7-2 and TRBJ2-7, is GAGVSQSPSNKVTEKGKDVELRCDPISGHTALYWYRQSLGQGLEFLIYFQGNSAPDKSGLPSDRFSAERTGGSVSTLTIQRTQQEDSAVYLCASSLIRDSYEQYFGPGTRLTVT.

The genes are TRBV30 and TRBJ1-3; D might be TRBD1 (5 bases). CDR1 is GTSNPN, CDR2 SVGIG, per germline (reference sequence). CDR3 length: 16 residues. Trimming cost V 2 bases and J 0 bases, with 14 bases left between them. The CDR3 here is CAWSPETVHSGNTIYF. In nucleotides, the CDR3 is TGTGCCTGGAGTCCCGAGACAGTTCACTCTGGAAACACCATATATTTT.